This passage covers 18 T cell receptor beta chains from one sample sequenced in a study of T cells after posttransplantation cyclophosphamide. TCRdb's table, derived via immunoSEQ multiplex PCR, lists solely in-frame clones and lacks some. This repertoire holds 30,000 to 45,000 clones, and none appear only once. Sample: PBMCs. The receptors were sampled from a girl between 5 and 17 years old in good health, CMV-negative, and a related stem cell transplant donor.

This clone was detected only a few times. V and J are TRBV14 and TRBJ2-2, with a tentative D call TRBD1 (6 bases). The CDR3 has 15 amino acids. CDR1 is SGHDN and CDR2 is FVKESK in the germline V gene. The germline V and J ends were trimmed by 2 bases and 4 bases, with 11 bases remaining between them. CDR3 in amino acids: CASSQPTGTTGELFF. DNA for the CDR3: TGTGCCAGCAGCCAACCAACAGGGACCACCGGGGAGCTGTTTTTT. Variable domain in full (rest from reference TRBV14 and TRBJ2-2): EAGVTQFPSHSVIEKGQTVTLRCDPISGHDNLYWYRRVMGKEIKFLLHFVKESKQDESGMPNNRFLAERTGGTYSTLKVQPAELEDSGVYFCASSQPTGTTGELFFGEGSRLTVL.

The chain has TRBV18 and TRBJ2-6, with unresolved D. The V end lost 2 bases, the J end lost 4 bases, and 6 bases lay between the germline ends. The CDR3 runs to 14 residues. In germline, CDR1 is KGHSH, CDR2 LQKENI. The CDR3 here is CASSPSNGANVLTF. The CDR3 region has the DNA TGTGCCAGCTCACCATCTAACGGGGCCAACGTCCTGACTTTC.

This sequence joins TRBV5-1 and TRBJ2-5, with D perhaps TRBD1 (6 bases). Germline V CDR1 and CDR2: SGHRS, YFSETQ. The germline V and J ends were trimmed by 2 bases and 2 bases, with 13 bases remaining between them. The length of the CDR3 is 15 residues. The CDR3 spells CASSFGQLLQETQYF. The CDR3 DNA reads as TGCGCCAGCAGCTTCGGACAGCTATTACAAGAGACCCAGTACTTC.

In its sample, this clone was seen many times. This chain joins TRBV28 and TRBJ2-5; TRBD1 is a possible D gene (5 bases). Per the germline V gene, CDR1 is MDHEN and CDR2 is SYDVKM. Between the trimmed V and J ends, which lost 2 bases and 7 bases, there was a span of 5 bases. This CDR3 is 11 amino acids long. The DNA of the CDR3 is TGTGCCAGCAGTTTAACAGGGACCCAGTACTTC. Its translation is CASSLTGTQYF.

This clone was observed many times. V usage is TRBV27 and J usage is TRBJ2-7; possibly TRBD1 for D (6 bases). The CDR3 consists of 16 residues. Germline V gives CDR1 MNHEY, CDR2 SMNVEV (reference sequence). Trimming took off 6 bases at V and 2 bases at J, with 20 bases between the two ends. CDR3 DNA: TGTGCCAGCAGACAACCTCTGACAGGTACTACCTACGAGCAGTACTTC. Protein product: CASRQPLTGTTYEQYF.

The chain links TRBV7-9 to TRBJ2-1; TRBD2 aligns across 8 bases. The CDR3 sequence is 17 residues long. The germline gives CDR1 SEHNR, CDR2 FQNEAQ (reference sequence). After removal of 2 bases from V and 4 bases from J, the junction contained 10 bases not matched to a gene. The CDR3 spells CASSLWAGLGDYNEQFF. The CDR3 bases are TGTGCCAGCAGCTTATGGGCGGGACTAGGGGATTACAATGAGCAGTTCTTC.

Many counts were recorded for this clone. CDR3 protein: CASSDRDRNYGYTF. In nucleotides, the CDR3 is TGTGCCAGCAGTGACCGGGATCGAAACTATGGCTACACCTTC. The V call is TRBV6-5, the J call TRBJ1-2; D call uncertain. Germline values: CDR1 MNHEY, CDR2 SVGAGI. V gave up 5 bases and J gave up 2 bases, with 12 bases separating them. CDR3 length: 14 amino acids.

This clone has a count of ten or more. The gene calls are TRBV2 and TRBJ1-1; 8 nucleotides match TRBD1. Per germline, CDR1 SNHLY and CDR2 FYNNEI. CDR3 size: 11 residues. The V gene end was trimmed by 8 bases and the J gene end by 6 bases; junction bases not matched to a gene: 2. In nucleotides, the CDR3 is TGTGCCAGCTCGACAGGGGCTGAAGCTTTCTTT. This gives the protein CASSTGAEAFF.

In this sample, this clone turned up a few times. Within the sample, other DNA sequences also encode this same CDR3. The V and J genes are TRBV4-2 and TRBJ2-7, with 9 bases that match TRBD2. CDR1 and CDR2 (germline): LGHNA, YNFKEQ. The CDR3 has 12 residues. V trimming: 3 bases; J trimming: 10 bases; junction bases outside the gene matches: 4. DNA of the CDR3: TGTGCCAGCAGCCAGCGGGAGGGCGAACAGTACTTC. Its protein product is CASSQREGEQYF.

This clone was detected many times. This chain joins TRBV10-3 and TRBJ1-5; the D is unclear. Germline V gene data show CDR1 as ENHRY and CDR2 as SYGVKD. The germline V and J ends were trimmed by 3 bases and 3 bases, with 9 bases remaining between them. This CDR3 region has 14 residues. The DNA for the CDR3 is TGTGCCATCAGTGATTCGGGTTCCAATCAGCCCCAGCATTTT. Residues: CAISDSGSNQPQHF.

This clone has a count of ten or more. V and J are TRBV7-2 and TRBJ2-3, with 8 bases that match TRBD2. The CDR3 spans 16 residues. Germline CDR1 and CDR2: SGHTA and FQGNSA. V lost 7 bases and J lost 0; bases outside the gene matches: 9. CDR3 DNA sequence: TGTGCCAGCAACTTTTTTAGCGGGGTCAGCACAGATACGCAGTATTTT. This translates into CASNFFSGVSTDTQYF.

A few counts support this clone. The chain joins TRBV5-6 to TRBJ2-1, with TRBD1 identical over 9 bases. This CDR3 comprises 15 residues. Unmatched junction bases numbered 4, after V lost 0 bases and J lost 6 bases. CDR1 and CDR2 from the germline V gene are SGHDT and YYEEEE. This CDR3 reads CASSLVGQGGNEQFF. The CDR3 nucleotides are TGTGCCAGCAGCTTGGTGGGACAGGGTGGCAATGAGCAGTTCTTC.

This clone was counted a few times. The V gene is TRBV9, the J gene TRBJ1-2, with 10 bases that match TRBD1. Germline lookup yields CDR1 SGDLS and CDR2 YYNGEE. V shed 3 bases and J 4 bases; nucleotides not matched to a gene: 9. This CDR3 has 16 amino acids. CDR3 DNA sequence: TGTGCCAGCAGCGGCTTAGGACAGGGGGAGATCTATGGCTACACCTTC. Its translation is CASSGLGQGEIYGYTF.

This clone was counted ten times or more. The chain employs TRBV5-4 and TRBJ1-5, with D possibly being TRBD1 (6 bases). V was pared by 4 bases and J by 6 bases, with 17 bases between. The germline gives CDR1 SGHNT, CDR2 YYREEE (reference sequence). The CDR3 runs to 15 residues. Here the CDR3 DNA reads TGTGCCAGCAGCCTGGATGGGGGGGCCGGTCAGCCCCAGCATTTT. It codes for CASSLDGGAGQPQHF. Drawing the rest from reference TRBV5-4 and TRBJ1-5, the complete variable domain is ETGVTQSPTHLIKTRGQQVTLRCSSQSGHNTVSWYQQALGQGPQFIFQYYREEENGRGNFPPRFSGLQFPNYSSELNVNALELDDSALYLCASSLDGGAGQPQHFGDGTRLSIL.

This clone was found a few times. This sequence joins TRBV25-1 and TRBJ2-5; a possible D gene is TRBD2 (6 bases). Per germline, CDR1 MGHDK and CDR2 SYGVNS. V dropped 7 bases and J dropped 10 bases, with 10 bases sitting between them. The CDR3 length is 10 residues. CDR3 region: CASMGGDQYF. DNA of the CDR3: TGTGCCAGCATGGGGGGTGACCAGTACTTC.

This chain's CDR3 is CASSQGVGGPYEQYF. The CDR3 coding sequence is TGCGCCAGCAGCCAAGGGGTAGGGGGACCCTACGAGCAGTACTTC. The chain couples TRBV4-1 to TRBJ2-7, with D possibly TRBD1 on 6 matching bases. V shed 1 base and J shed 2 bases, with 12 bases lying between them. CDR3 size: 15 residues. Germline V gene data show CDR1 as MGHRA and CDR2 as YSYEKL.

The chain employs TRBV28 and TRBJ2-2, with D possibly matching TRBD1 (5 bases). V lost 3 bases to trimming and J lost 1 base, with 9 bases between them. CDR1 is MDHEN, CDR2 SYDVKM, per germline. The CDR3 sequence is 15 residues long. The DNA of the CDR3 is TGTGCCAGCAGTTTTCGCGACAGGAACACCGGGGAGCTGTTTTTT. Encoded protein: CASSFRDRNTGELFF.

The genes are TRBV28 and TRBJ2-2, with 9 bases aligning to TRBD1. The germline gives CDR1 MDHEN, CDR2 SYDVKM. This CDR3 comprises 13 residues. Trimming took 5 bases from V and 7 from J; bases not matched to a gene: 2. CDR3 sequence (DNA): TGTGCCAGCAGTACAGGGGGCATCGGGGAGCTGTTTTTT. Translating gives CASSTGGIGELFF.